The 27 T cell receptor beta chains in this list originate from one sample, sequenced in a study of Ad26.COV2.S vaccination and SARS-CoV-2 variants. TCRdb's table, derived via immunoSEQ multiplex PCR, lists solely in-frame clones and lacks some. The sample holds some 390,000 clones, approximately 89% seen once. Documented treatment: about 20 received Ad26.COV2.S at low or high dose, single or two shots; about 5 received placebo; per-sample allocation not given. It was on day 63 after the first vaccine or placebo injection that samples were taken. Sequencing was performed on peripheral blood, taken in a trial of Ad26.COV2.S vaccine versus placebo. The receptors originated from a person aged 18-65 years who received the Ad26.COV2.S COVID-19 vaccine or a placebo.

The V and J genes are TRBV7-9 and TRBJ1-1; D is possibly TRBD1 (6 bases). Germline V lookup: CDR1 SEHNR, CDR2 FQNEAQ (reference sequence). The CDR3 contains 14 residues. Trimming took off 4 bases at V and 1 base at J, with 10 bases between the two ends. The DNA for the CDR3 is TGTGCCAGCAGCTGGAGCAGGGGGAACACTGAAGCTTTCTTT. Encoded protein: CASSWSRGNTEAFF.

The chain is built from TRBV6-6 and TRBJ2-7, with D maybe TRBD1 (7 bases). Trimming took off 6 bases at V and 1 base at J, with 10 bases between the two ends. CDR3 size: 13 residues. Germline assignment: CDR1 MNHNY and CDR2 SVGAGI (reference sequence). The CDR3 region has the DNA TGTGCCAGCAGACCAGGGGGGTCCTACGAGCAGTACTTC. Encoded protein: CASRPGGSYEQYF.

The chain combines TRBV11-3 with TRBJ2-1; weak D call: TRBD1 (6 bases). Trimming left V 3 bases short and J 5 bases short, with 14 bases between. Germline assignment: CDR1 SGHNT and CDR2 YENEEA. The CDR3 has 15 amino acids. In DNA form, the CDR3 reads TGTGCCAGCAGCTTGACAGGACTCGATCACAATGAGCAGTTCTTC. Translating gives CASSLTGLDHNEQFF.

CDR3 nucleotides: TGTGCCAGCAGCTCTAGCTCCGGGGAGCTGTTTTTT. Protein: CASSSSSGELFF. The chain joins TRBV7-9 to TRBJ2-2; a weak D match, TRBD2 (5 bases). Trimming took 4 bases from V and 6 from J, leaving 6 bases between them. The CDR3 runs to 12 residues. Germline V gene lookup returns CDR1 SEHNR and CDR2 FQNEAQ (reference sequence).

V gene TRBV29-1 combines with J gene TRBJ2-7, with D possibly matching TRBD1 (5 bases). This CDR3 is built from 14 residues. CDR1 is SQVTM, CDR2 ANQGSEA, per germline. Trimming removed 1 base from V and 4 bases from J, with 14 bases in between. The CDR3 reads CSVEVGRATYEQYF. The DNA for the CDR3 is TGCAGCGTTGAAGTGGGCAGGGCGACTTACGAGCAGTACTTC.

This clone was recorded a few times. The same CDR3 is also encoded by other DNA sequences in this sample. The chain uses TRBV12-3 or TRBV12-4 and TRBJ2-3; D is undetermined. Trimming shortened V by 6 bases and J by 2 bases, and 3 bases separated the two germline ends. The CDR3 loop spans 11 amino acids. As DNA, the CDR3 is TGTGCCAGCAGCCTCACAGATACGCAGTATTTT. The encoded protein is CASSLTDTQYF.

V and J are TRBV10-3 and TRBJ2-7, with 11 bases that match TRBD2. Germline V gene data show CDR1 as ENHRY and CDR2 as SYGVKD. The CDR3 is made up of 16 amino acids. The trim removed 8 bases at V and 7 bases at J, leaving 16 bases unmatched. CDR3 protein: CAISTSGSVTGREQYF. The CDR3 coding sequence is TGTGCCATCTCAACTAGCGGGAGCGTAACGGGGAGGGAGCAGTACTTC.

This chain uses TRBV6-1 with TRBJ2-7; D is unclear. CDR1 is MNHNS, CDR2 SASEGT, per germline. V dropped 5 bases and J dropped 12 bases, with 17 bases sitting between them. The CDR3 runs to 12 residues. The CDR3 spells CASSSRGTTPYF. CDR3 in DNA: TGTGCCAGCAGTTCTAGAGGCACGACCCCGTACTTC.

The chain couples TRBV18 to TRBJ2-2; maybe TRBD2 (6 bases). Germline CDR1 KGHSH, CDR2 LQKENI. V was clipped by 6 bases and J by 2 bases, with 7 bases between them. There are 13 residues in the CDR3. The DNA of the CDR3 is TGTGCCAGCTCGGGACTTAACACCGGGGAGCTGTTTTTT. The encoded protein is CASSGLNTGELFF. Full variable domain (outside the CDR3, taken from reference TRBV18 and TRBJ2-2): NAGVMQNPRHLVRRRGQEARLRCSPMKGHSHVYWYRQLPEEGLKFMVYLQKENIIDESGMPKERFSAEFPKEGPSILRIQQVVRGDSAAYFCASSGLNTGELFFGEGSRLTVL.

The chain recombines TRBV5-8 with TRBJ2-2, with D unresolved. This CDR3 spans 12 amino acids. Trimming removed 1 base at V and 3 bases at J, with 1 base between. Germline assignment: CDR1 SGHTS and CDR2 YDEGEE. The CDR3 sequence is CASSLYTGELFF. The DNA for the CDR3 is TGTGCCAGCAGCTTGTACACCGGGGAGCTGTTTTTT. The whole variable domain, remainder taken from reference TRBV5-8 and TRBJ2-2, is EAGVTQSPTHLIKTRGQQATLRCSPISGHTSVYWYQQALGLGLQFLLWYDEGEERNRGNFPPRFSGRQFPNYSSELNVNALELEDSALYLCASSLYTGELFFGEGSRLTVL.

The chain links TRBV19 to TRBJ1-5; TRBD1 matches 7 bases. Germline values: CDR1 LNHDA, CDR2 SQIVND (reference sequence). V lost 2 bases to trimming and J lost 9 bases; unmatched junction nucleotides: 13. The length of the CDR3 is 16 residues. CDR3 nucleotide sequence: TGTGCCAGTAGTATAACAGGGGCCAGAGAGGGGGGGCCCCAGCATTTT. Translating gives CASSITGAREGGPQHF.

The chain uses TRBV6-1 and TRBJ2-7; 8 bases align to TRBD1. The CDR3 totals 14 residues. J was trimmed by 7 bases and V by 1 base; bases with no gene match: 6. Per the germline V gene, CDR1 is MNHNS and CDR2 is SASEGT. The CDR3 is CASSEGRTGREQYF. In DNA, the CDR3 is TGTGCCAGCAGTGAAGGACGGACAGGGCGGGAGCAGTACTTC.

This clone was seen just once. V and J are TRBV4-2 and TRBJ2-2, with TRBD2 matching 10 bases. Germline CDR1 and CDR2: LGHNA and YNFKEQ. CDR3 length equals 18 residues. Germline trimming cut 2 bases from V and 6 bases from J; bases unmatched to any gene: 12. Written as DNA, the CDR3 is TGTGCCAGCAGCCAAATGCCCGGGCCTAGCGGGAGCTCCGGGGAGCTGTTTTTT. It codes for CASSQMPGPSGSSGELFF.

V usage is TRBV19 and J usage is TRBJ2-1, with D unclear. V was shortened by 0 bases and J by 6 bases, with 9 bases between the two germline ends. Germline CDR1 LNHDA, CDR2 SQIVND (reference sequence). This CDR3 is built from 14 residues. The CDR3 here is CASSIERSSNEQFF. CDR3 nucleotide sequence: TGTGCCAGTAGTATAGAAAGGTCTAGCAATGAGCAGTTCTTC.

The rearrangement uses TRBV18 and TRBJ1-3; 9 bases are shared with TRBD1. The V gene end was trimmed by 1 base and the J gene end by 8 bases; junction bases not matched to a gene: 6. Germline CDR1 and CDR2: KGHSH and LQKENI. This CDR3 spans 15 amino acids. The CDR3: CASSPLPGQGHTIYF. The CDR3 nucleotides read TGTGCCAGCTCACCACTACCGGGACAGGGACACACCATATATTTT.

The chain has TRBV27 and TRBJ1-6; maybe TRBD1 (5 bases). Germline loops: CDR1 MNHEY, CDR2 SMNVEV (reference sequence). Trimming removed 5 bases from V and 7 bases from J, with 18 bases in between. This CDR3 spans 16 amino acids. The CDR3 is CASSQRERGGNSPLHF. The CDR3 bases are TGTGCCAGCAGTCAGAGGGAACGGGGGGGAAATTCACCCCTCCACTTT.

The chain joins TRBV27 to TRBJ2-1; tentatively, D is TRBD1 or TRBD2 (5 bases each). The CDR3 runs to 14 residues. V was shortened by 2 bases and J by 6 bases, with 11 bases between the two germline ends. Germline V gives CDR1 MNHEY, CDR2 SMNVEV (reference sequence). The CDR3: CASSLGDPSNEQFF. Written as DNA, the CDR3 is TGTGCCAGCAGTTTAGGGGACCCCTCCAATGAGCAGTTCTTC.

CDR3 DNA sequence: TGTGCCAGCAGCCAAGTAAATTGGGGGGGTGTGACTGAAGCTTTCTTT. Translating it yields CASSQVNWGGVTEAFF. The chain couples TRBV3-1 (or the pseudogene TRBV3-2) to TRBJ1-1, with D possibly being TRBD1 (5 bases). The germline V gene has CDR1 LGHDT and CDR2 YNNKEL (reference sequence). With 1 base removed from V and 5 bases from J, the gap between germline ends came to 17 bases. This CDR3 is 16 amino acids long.

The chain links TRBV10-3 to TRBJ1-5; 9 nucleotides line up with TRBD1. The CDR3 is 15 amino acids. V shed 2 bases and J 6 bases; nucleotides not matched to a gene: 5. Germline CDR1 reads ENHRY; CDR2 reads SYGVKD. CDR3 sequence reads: CAISERGQGGQPQHF. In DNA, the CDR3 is TGTGCCATCAGTGAGCGGGGACAGGGAGGTCAGCCCCAGCATTTT.

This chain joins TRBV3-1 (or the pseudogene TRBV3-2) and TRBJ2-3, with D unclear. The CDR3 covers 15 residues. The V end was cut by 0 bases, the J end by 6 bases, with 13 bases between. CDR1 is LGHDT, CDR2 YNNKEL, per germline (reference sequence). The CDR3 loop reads CASSQDMGISDTQYF. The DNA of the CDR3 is TGTGCCAGCAGCCAAGACATGGGGATTTCGGATACGCAGTATTTT.

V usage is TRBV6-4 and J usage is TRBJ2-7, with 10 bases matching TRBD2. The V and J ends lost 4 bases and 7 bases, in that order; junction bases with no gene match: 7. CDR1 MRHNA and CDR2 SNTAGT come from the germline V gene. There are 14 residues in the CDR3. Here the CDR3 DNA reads TGTGCCAGCAGTGCATTAGCGGGAGGCGGTGAGCAGTACTTC. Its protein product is CASSALAGGGEQYF.

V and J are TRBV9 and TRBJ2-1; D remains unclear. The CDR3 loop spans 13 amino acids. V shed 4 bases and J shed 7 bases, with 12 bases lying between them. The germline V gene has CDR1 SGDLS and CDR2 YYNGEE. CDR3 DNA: TGTGCCAGCAGCCCCCGACTCGAAAATGAGCAGTTCTTC. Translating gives CASSPRLENEQFF.

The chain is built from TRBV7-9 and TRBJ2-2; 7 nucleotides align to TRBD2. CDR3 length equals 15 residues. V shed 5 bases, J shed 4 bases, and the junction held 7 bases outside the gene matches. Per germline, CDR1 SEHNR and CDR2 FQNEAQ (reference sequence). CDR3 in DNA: TGTGCCAGCAGCGGAGCCGGGACTACCACCGGGGAGCTGTTTTTT. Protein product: CASSGAGTTTGELFF.

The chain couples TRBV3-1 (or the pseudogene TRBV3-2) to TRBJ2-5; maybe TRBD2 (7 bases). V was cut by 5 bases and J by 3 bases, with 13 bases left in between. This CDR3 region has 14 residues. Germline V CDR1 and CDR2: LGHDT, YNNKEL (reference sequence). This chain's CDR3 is CASSLRGGEETQYF. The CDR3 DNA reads TGTGCCAGCAGCTTACGCGGGGGCGAAGAGACCCAGTACTTC.

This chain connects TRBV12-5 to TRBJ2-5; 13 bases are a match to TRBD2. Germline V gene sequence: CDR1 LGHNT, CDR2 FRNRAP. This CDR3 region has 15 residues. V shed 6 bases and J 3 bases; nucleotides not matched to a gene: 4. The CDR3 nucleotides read TGTGCTAGTGGCCGCGGACTAGCGGGAGAAGAGACCCAGTACTTC. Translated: CASGRGLAGEETQYF.

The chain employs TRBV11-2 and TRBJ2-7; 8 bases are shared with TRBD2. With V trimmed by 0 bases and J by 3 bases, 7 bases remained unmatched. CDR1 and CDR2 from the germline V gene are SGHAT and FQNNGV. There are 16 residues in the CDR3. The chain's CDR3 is CASSLELTSAIYEQYF. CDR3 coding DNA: TGTGCCAGCAGCTTAGAATTGACTAGCGCTATCTACGAGCAGTACTTC.

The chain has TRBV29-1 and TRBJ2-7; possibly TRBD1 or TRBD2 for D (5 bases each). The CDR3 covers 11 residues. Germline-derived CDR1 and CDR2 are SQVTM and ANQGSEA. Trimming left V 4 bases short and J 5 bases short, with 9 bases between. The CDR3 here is CSVAGDHEQYF. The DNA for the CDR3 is TGCAGCGTTGCTGGGGACCACGAGCAGTACTTC.